This T cell receptor (beta chain) came from a study of shared clonotypes between healthy human individuals. Study-wide results and limits: Sharing across a few donors was seen in roughly 5% of naive CD4 clonotypes.

On this clone itself: Its target is unknown.

Original analysis: Because ImmunoSEQ provided only junction sequences with no quality scores, the filtering differed. Clones were read by immunoSEQ multiplex PCR, and TCRdb kept only the in-frame ones, dropping some. V, J and clone size are those of that table, while D and trimming were read from the DNA. The sample includes over a million clones, under 99% of them seen just once. The CDR3 is made up of 16 amino acids. Germline loops: CDR1 MNHEY, CDR2 SMNVEV (reference sequence). Germline trimming cut 4 bases from V and 0 bases from J; bases unmatched to any gene: 6. Sequencing was done on a sample of naive CD4+ T cells sorted from blood. Documented subset: CD45RA+ positively selected. This TCR derives from a man aged 25-45 years in good health. This chain connects TRBV27 to TRBJ2-1; TRBD2 matches 7 bases. CDR3 sequence reads: CASSSWAGASYNEQFF. The CDR3 bases are TGTGCCAGCAGTTCTTGGGCGGGAGCCTCCTACAATGAGCAGTTCTTC.